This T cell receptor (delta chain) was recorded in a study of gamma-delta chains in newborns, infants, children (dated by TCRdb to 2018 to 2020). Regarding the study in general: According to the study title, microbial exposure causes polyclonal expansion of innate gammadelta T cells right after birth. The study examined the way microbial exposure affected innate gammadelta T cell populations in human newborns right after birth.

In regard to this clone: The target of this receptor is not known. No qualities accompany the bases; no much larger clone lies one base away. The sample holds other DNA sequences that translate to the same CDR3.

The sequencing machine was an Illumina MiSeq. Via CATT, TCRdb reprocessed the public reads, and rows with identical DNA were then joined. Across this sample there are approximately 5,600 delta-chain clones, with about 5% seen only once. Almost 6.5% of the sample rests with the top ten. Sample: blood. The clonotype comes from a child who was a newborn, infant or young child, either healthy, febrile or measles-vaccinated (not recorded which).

The sequence in DNA is TGTGCCTGTGACACCCCTGGACTGGGGGATGCCTCCTGGGACACCCGACAGATGTTTTTC. It is translated as CACDTPGLGDASWDTRQMFF. The rearrangement joined TRDV2 to TRDJ3, with 10 junctional bases fitting TRDD3. The germline V gene sets CDR1 to GEAIGNYY and CDR2 to EKD. The CDR3 contains 20 residues, cysteine and phenylalanine counted. CDR3 DNA is the only sequence kept; it has 60 bases, read in frame from the first base. V has 0 bases trimmed and J has 0 bases trimmed; junction bases matching no gene number 7.